Reported below is one T cell receptor (beta chain). As yet, its antigen is unknown. The data were taken from a study of B cell selection in AIRE deficiency. Study-wide results and caveats: Of fewer than 4,500 shared Treg TCRbeta sequences, roughly 32% were healthy-donor-only and 9.3% patient-only.

The sorted conventional CD4 T cells were gated as CD4+CD127+. Germline V gene sequence: CDR1 KGHSH, CDR2 LQKENI. Trimming took 3 bases from V and 6 from J, leaving 5 bases between them. The CDR3 is 12 residues long. Libraries were prepared by immunoSEQ multiplex PCR; TCRdb keeps only in-frame clonotypes and omits some of them. This table holds 20,000 to 30,000 clones, roughly 97% found once. This rearrangement joins TRBV18 to TRBJ2-2; unclear D gene. Sequencing used CD4+CD127+ conventional T cells sorted from PBMCs. This receptor was obtained from a human donor in good health. CDR3 in amino acids: CASSPVAGELFF. The CDR3 DNA is TGTGCCAGCTCACCGGTAGCCGGGGAGCTGTTTTTT.